The 27 T cell receptor beta chains reported below all come from one sample, sequenced in a study of cytomegalovirus exposure and HLA in healthy donors. Primers included in the PCR were 60 Vbeta and 13 Jbeta primers. Using immunoSEQ multiplex PCR, the repertoire was profiled, and TCRdb retains in-frame clones only, with some absent. The table records 95,000 to 150,000 clones, around 79% of them present only once. The sample consisted of PBMCs. The receptors shown here come from a woman between 35 and 50 years old in good health and CMV-seronegative.

This rearrangement joins TRBV28 to TRBJ2-3; D is undetermined. V shed 10 bases and J shed 7 bases, with 12 bases lying between them. Germline V gives CDR1 MDHEN, CDR2 SYDVKM. The CDR3 is 11 amino acids. In DNA, the CDR3 is TGTGCCACCTACAGATCCTATACGCAGTATTTT. This encodes CATYRSYTQYF. Filled out from reference TRBV28 and TRBJ2-3, the complete variable domain reads DVKVTQSSRYLVKRTGEKVFLECVQDMDHENMFWYRQDPGLGLRLIYFSYDVKMKEKGDIPEGYSVSREKKERFSLILESASTNQTSMYLCATYRSYTQYFGPGTRLTVL.

This rearrangement joins TRBV28 to TRBJ1-1; D is ambiguous. This CDR3 is built from 13 residues. Per germline, CDR1 MDHEN and CDR2 SYDVKM. Trimming removed 6 bases from V and 3 bases from J, with 11 bases in between. The DNA of the CDR3 is TGTGCCAGCAGAGCAAGAGGATACACTGAAGCTTTCTTT. It is translated as CASRARGYTEAFF.

This chain joins TRBV5-4 and TRBJ1-2, with 8 nucleotides matching TRBD1. The CDR3 extends over 16 amino acids. After removal of 4 bases from V and 4 bases from J, the junction contained 12 bases not matched to a gene. Germline V CDR1 and CDR2: SGHNT, YYREEE (reference sequence). The CDR3 here is CASSRSQGADGYGYTF. DNA of the CDR3: TGTGCCAGCAGCCGGAGTCAGGGGGCGGATGGCTATGGCTACACCTTC.

The sample holds a few counts of this clone. The chain combines TRBV4-2 with TRBJ2-7, with 9 bases fitting TRBD2. The CDR3 consists of 17 residues. With V trimmed by 0 bases and J by 3 bases, 9 bases remained unmatched. Germline CDR1 reads LGHNA; CDR2 reads YNFKEQ. DNA for the CDR3: TGTGCCAGCAGCCAAGATCACGCTAGCGGGATGGTCTACGAGCAGTACTTC. Its protein product is CASSQDHASGMVYEQYF.

The genes are TRBV11-2 and TRBJ2-5; D remains ambiguous. Trimming shortened V by 5 bases and J by 4 bases, and 14 bases separated the two germline ends. This CDR3 comprises 14 residues. Germline V CDR1 and CDR2: SGHAT, FQNNGV. CDR3 bases: TGTGCCAGCAGCCCCTCCCCCTACCGAGAGACCCAGTACTTC. Amino acid sequence: CASSPSPYRETQYF. Full variable domain (remainder filled in from reference TRBV11-2 and TRBJ2-5): EAGVAQSPRYKIIEKRQSVAFWCNPISGHATLYWYQQILGQGPKLLIQFQNNGVVDDSQLPKDRFSAERLKGVDSTLKIQPAKLEDSAVYLCASSPSPYRETQYFGPGTRLLVL.

This chain joins TRBV18 and TRBJ2-7; 11 bases agree with TRBD2. The CDR3 covers 15 residues. CDR1 is KGHSH and CDR2 is LQKENI in the germline V gene. The ends lost 3 bases at V and 0 bases at J; junction bases unmatched: 1. The CDR3 region is CASSPTSGNSYEQYF. The DNA of the CDR3 is TGTGCCAGCTCACCGACTAGCGGGAACTCCTACGAGCAGTACTTC.

The chain combines TRBV4-1 with TRBJ2-3; 11 nucleotides line up with TRBD2. After removal of 0 bases from V and 0 bases from J, the junction contained 5 bases not matched to a gene. The CDR3 is 18 amino acids. In germline, CDR1 is MGHRA, CDR2 YSYEKL. The chain's CDR3 is CASSQELAGAVSTDTQYF. The CDR3 bases are TGCGCCAGCAGCCAAGAACTAGCGGGAGCCGTTAGCACAGATACGCAGTATTTT.

The chain combines TRBV4-1 with TRBJ1-1, with D perhaps matching TRBD1 (5 bases). Trimming took 2 bases from V and 4 from J, leaving 14 bases between them. Germline CDR1 reads MGHRA; CDR2 reads YSYEKL. The CDR3 spans 15 residues. The CDR3 DNA reads as TGCGCCAGCAGCCAACGGGATAACGGGGGCACTGAAGCTTTCTTT. Amino acids: CASSQRDNGGTEAFF.

In DNA, the CDR3 is TGTGCCAGCAGCGTAGGCGGGGCGGGAGAGGGGTCGGGCACAGATACGCAGTATTTT. The encoded protein is CASSVGGAGEGSGTDTQYF. The chain is built from TRBV9 and TRBJ2-3; 7 bases are shared with TRBD2. Germline loops: CDR1 SGDLS, CDR2 YYNGEE. The CDR3 loop spans 19 amino acids. Unmatched junction bases numbered 14, after V lost 0 bases and J lost 1 base.

V and J are TRBV9 and TRBJ1-2, with 7 nucleotides matching TRBD1. CDR3 length equals 16 residues. The trim removed 0 bases at V and 8 bases at J, leaving 13 bases unmatched. Germline lookup yields CDR1 SGDLS and CDR2 YYNGEE. This CDR3 is CASSVDGRKTGFGYTF. DNA for the CDR3: TGTGCCAGCAGCGTAGATGGCCGAAAGACAGGGTTCGGCTACACCTTC.

This chain uses TRBV5-4 with TRBJ1-2; TRBD1 might be the D (6 bases). Trimming took 4 bases from V and 4 from J, leaving 20 bases between them. Germline-derived CDR1 and CDR2 are SGHNT and YYREEE (reference sequence). The CDR3 is 16 amino acids. CDR3 bases: TGTGCCAGCAGCGGACGGACAGAGCTACTCGGCTATGGCTACACCTTC. This sequence encodes CASSGRTELLGYGYTF.

The chain joins TRBV9 to TRBJ2-1; 7 bases align to TRBD2. This CDR3 is built from 17 residues. Losses at the gene ends were 6 bases for V and 3 bases for J; bases not matched to a gene: 15. Germline-derived CDR1 and CDR2 are SGDLS and YYNGEE. The CDR3 here is CASTGGRAGPVYNEQFF. The CDR3 coding sequence is TGTGCCAGCACCGGGGGGAGGGCGGGACCGGTCTACAATGAGCAGTTCTTC.

The V and J genes are TRBV28 and TRBJ2-7, with 7 bases lining up with TRBD1. This CDR3 is 12 amino acids long. With V trimmed by 6 bases and J by 3 bases, 2 bases remained unmatched. Germline CDR1 MDHEN, CDR2 SYDVKM. The CDR3 DNA reads TGTGCCAGCAGACAGGGGATCTACGAGCAGTACTTC. This gives the protein CASRQGIYEQYF.

The genes are TRBV5-1 and TRBJ2-6; D might be TRBD1 (6 bases). Germline assignment: CDR1 SGHRS and CDR2 YFSETQ. This CDR3 region has 16 residues. V lost 1 base, J lost 2 bases, and 10 bases lay in between. The CDR3, as DNA: TGCGCCAGCAGCTTGAAGGCAGGGGCTGGGGCCAACGTCCTGACTTTC. Its protein is CASSLKAGAGANVLTF.

The chain carries TRBV25-1 and TRBJ2-7, with 12 positions matching TRBD2. The CDR3 is made up of 13 amino acids. V was clipped by 6 bases and J by 3 bases; unmatched bases: 0. Looked up from germline, CDR1 is MGHDK and CDR2 is SYGVNS. CDR3 nucleotides: TGTGCCAGCAGACTAGCGGGAGGCTACGAGCAGTACTTC. Translating it yields CASRLAGGYEQYF.

The V call is TRBV7-9, the J call TRBJ2-5; D unresolved. The CDR3 is made up of 16 amino acids. V gave up 0 bases and J gave up 4 bases, with 15 bases separating them. The germline CDR1 and CDR2 sequences are SEHNR and FQNEAQ (reference sequence). The DNA of the CDR3 is TGTGCCAGCAGCTTAGCTAGGCGTGGAGCGTTAGAGACCCAGTACTTC. Its protein is CASSLARRGALETQYF. The complete variable domain, with remaining parts taken from reference TRBV7-9 and TRBJ2-5, reads DTGVSQNPRHKITKRGQNVTFRCDPISEHNRLYWYRQTLGQGPEFLTYFQNEAQLEKSRLLSDRFSAERPKGSFSTLEIQRTEQGDSAMYLCASSLARRGALETQYFGPGTRLLVL.

On this clone itself: One junction end disagrees with the germline gene, perhaps due to a read error. Different DNA sequences within this sample yield the same CDR3. The chain links TRBV27 to TRBJ1-1; D is perhaps TRBD1 (6 bases). Germline CDR1 MNHEY, CDR2 SMNVEV (reference sequence). This CDR3 is 15 amino acids long. CDR3 in amino acids: CASSLGGGMNTEAFF. The CDR3 coding sequence is TGTGCCAGCAGTTTGGGGGGGGGCATGAACACCGAAGCTTTCTTT.

This chain links TRBV27 with TRBJ1-1; possibly TRBD1 for D (5 bases). The V end was cut by 5 bases, the J end by 4 bases, with 14 bases between. The CDR3 runs 14 residues. CDR1 is MNHEY, CDR2 SMNVEV, per germline (reference sequence). CDR3 protein: CASSRGRVRTEAFF. The CDR3, as DNA: TGTGCCAGCAGTAGAGGCAGGGTGCGCACTGAAGCTTTCTTT.

V gene TRBV5-1 combines with J gene TRBJ2-7, with 13 positions matching TRBD2. CDR3 length equals 15 residues. V lost 3 bases, J lost 6 bases, and 6 bases stayed unmatched. CDR1 is SGHRS, CDR2 YFSETQ, per germline. The CDR3 loop is CASSSTSGRAGEQYF. Written as DNA, the CDR3 is TGCGCCAGCAGCTCTACTAGCGGGAGGGCCGGCGAGCAGTACTTC.

The rearrangement joins TRBV19 to TRBJ1-1; 7 nucleotides match TRBD1. Looked up from germline, CDR1 is LNHDA and CDR2 is SQIVND (reference sequence). Trimming at V came to 3 bases and at J to 9 bases, leaving 7 bases not matched to a gene. The CDR3 has 13 amino acids. The CDR3 is CASSIVPGQKAFF. The CDR3 region has the DNA TGTGCCAGTAGTATTGTACCGGGACAGAAAGCTTTCTTT.

The rearrangement links TRBV7-9 to TRBJ2-3; 10 positions agree with TRBD2. This CDR3 is built from 15 residues. V was clipped by 8 bases and J by 1 base; unmatched bases: 6. Germline V gene lookup returns CDR1 SEHNR and CDR2 FQNEAQ (reference sequence). CDR3 sequence (DNA): TGTGCCAGCCGGCCCGGGACTAGCGGCACAGATACGCAGTATTTT. As protein: CASRPGTSGTDTQYF.

This chain joins TRBV28 and TRBJ2-2, with TRBD1 matching over 9 bases. Germline lookup yields CDR1 MDHEN and CDR2 SYDVKM. The CDR3 has 15 amino acids. Losses at the gene ends were 5 bases for V and 5 bases for J; bases not matched to a gene: 6. CDR3 region: CASSLQGAGTGELFF. Here the CDR3 DNA reads TGTGCCAGCAGTCTACAGGGGGCAGGAACCGGGGAGCTGTTTTTT.

The chain links TRBV5-6 to TRBJ1-1, with a possible D match to TRBD1 (6 bases). Germline V gene sequence: CDR1 SGHDT, CDR2 YYEEEE. The CDR3 is 15 residues long. Trimming cost V 3 bases and J 3 bases, with 15 bases left between them. For the CDR3, the DNA is TGTGCCAGCAGCTCCTACAGGGAGGGGGACACTGAAGCTTTCTTT. Amino acid sequence: CASSSYREGDTEAFF.

This chain connects TRBV4-2 to TRBJ2-1, with D perhaps matching TRBD1 (5 bases). Trimming removed 1 base at V and 9 bases at J, with 22 bases between. The CDR3 extends over 17 amino acids. In germline, CDR1 is LGHNA, CDR2 YNFKEQ. CDR3 nucleotide sequence: TGTGCCAGCAGCCAAGTGGTGGCAGGGCGTGGATTGTTTGAGCAGTTCTTC. It is translated as CASSQVVAGRGLFEQFF.

The rearrangement links TRBV28 to TRBJ2-7, with 10 bases identical to TRBD1. The CDR3 runs 14 residues. Per the germline V gene, CDR1 is MDHEN and CDR2 is SYDVKM. The V and J ends lost 3 bases and 2 bases, in that order; junction bases with no gene match: 1. The CDR3 loop reads CASSFGTGAYEQYF. In DNA form, the CDR3 reads TGTGCCAGCAGTTTCGGGACAGGGGCCTACGAGCAGTACTTC.

V is TRBV19 and J is TRBJ1-5; D is possibly TRBD1 (6 bases). Germline V CDR1 and CDR2: LNHDA, SQIVND (reference sequence). The CDR3 has 16 amino acids. Trimming took off 5 bases at V and 2 bases at J, with 16 bases between the two ends. The CDR3: CASSPQGPRGNQPQHF. Written as DNA, the CDR3 is TGTGCCAGTAGTCCACAGGGTCCACGGGGCAATCAGCCCCAGCATTTT.

The rearrangement links TRBV28 to TRBJ2-7; 7 positions match TRBD2. The germline gives CDR1 MDHEN, CDR2 SYDVKM. The CDR3 spans 15 residues. V trimming: 7 bases; J trimming: 2 bases; junction bases outside the gene matches: 11. Here the CDR3 DNA reads TGTGCCAGCATCCCTATTGGCGGGGGAGCCTACGAGCAGTACTTC. This sequence encodes CASIPIGGGAYEQYF.